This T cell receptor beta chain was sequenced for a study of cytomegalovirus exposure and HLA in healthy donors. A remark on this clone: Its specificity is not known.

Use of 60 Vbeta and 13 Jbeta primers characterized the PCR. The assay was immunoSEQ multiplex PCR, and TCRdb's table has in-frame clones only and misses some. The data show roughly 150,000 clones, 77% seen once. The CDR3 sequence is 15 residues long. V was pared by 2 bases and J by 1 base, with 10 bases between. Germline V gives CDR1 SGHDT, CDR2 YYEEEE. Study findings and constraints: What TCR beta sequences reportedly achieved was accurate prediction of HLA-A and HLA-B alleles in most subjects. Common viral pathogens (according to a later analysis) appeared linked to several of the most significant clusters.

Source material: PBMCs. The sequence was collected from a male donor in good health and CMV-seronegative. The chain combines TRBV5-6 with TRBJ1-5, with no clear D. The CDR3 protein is CASSLRGWSNQPQHF. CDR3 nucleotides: TGTGCCAGCAGCTTAAGAGGGTGGAGCAATCAGCCCCAGCATTTT.